The 19 T cell receptor beta chains listed next were all sequenced from one sample in a study of cytomegalovirus exposure and HLA in healthy donors. Amplification used 60 Vbeta primers and 13 Jbeta primers. Produced via immunoSEQ multiplex PCR; TCRdb's table is partial and in-frame only. The table has about 140,000 clones, roughly 70% seen once. Sample: PBMCs. The receptors come from a human donor in good health.

J is TRBJ1-1 and V is TRBV2, with unresolved D. The V end lost 6 bases, the J end lost 3 bases, and 11 bases lay between the germline ends. There are 13 residues in the CDR3. CDR1 is SNHLY and CDR2 is FYNNEI in the germline V gene. This CDR3 is CASSPERDTEAFF. CDR3 coding DNA: TGTGCCAGCAGCCCCGAGAGGGACACTGAAGCTTTCTTT.

In nucleotides, the CDR3 is TGTGCCAGCAGCTTAAGGTTTGGGGCAGGAGAGACCCAGTACTTC. This sequence encodes CASSLRFGAGETQYF. This chain links TRBV7-3 with TRBJ2-5; possible D gene TRBD1, 5 bases. The germline CDR1 and CDR2 sequences are SGHTA and FQGTGA. This CDR3 comprises 15 residues. V lost 1 base and J lost 4, with 13 bases in between. Filled out from reference TRBV7-3 and TRBJ2-5, the complete variable domain reads GAGVSQTPSNKVTEKGKYVELRCDPISGHTALYWYRQSLGQGPEFLIYFQGTGAADDSGLPNDRFFAVRPEGSVSTLKIQRTERGDSAVYLCASSLRFGAGETQYFGPGTRLLVL.

CDR3 DNA sequence: TGTGCCAGCCAGCCGGGACAGGGTATCAATCAGCCCCAGCATTTT. Translation: CASQPGQGINQPQHF. J is TRBJ1-5 and V is TRBV19; 9 nucleotides match TRBD1. With V trimmed by 9 bases and J by 3 bases, 9 bases remained unmatched. Germline-derived CDR1 and CDR2 are LNHDA and SQIVND (reference sequence). This CDR3 is built from 15 residues.

The chain recombines TRBV29-1 with TRBJ1-1; TRBD1 might be the D (5 bases). There are 13 residues in the CDR3. Germline CDR1 and CDR2: SQVTM and ANQGSEA. Trimming left V 5 bases short and J 0 bases short, with 10 bases between. CDR3 nucleotide sequence: TGCAGCGTTACCAGGGCATTGAACACTGAAGCTTTCTTT. Its translation is CSVTRALNTEAFF.

This chain links TRBV5-4 with TRBJ2-7; 10 bases line up with TRBD1. There are 16 residues in the CDR3. V lost 2 bases to trimming and J lost 4 bases; unmatched junction nucleotides: 9. CDR1 and CDR2 (germline): SGHNT, YYREEE (reference sequence). CDR3 bases: TGTGCCAGCAGCTTCGGGACAGGGGCCGGGAGTTACGAGCAGTACTTC. The encoded protein is CASSFGTGAGSYEQYF.

V is TRBV27 and J is TRBJ1-1; no clear D. Germline V gives CDR1 MNHEY, CDR2 SMNVEV (reference sequence). V was shortened by 1 base and J by 1 base, with 4 bases between the two germline ends. There are 13 residues in the CDR3. The CDR3 DNA follows: TGTGCCAGCAGTTTATTTAAGAACACTGAAGCTTTCTTT. This sequence encodes CASSLFKNTEAFF.

V is TRBV7-6 and J is TRBJ1-5; tentatively, D is TRBD1 (5 bases). V shed 1 base and J shed 9 bases, with 10 bases lying between them. The CDR3 is 13 residues long. Germline V lookup: CDR1 SGHVS, CDR2 FNYEAQ. In DNA form, the CDR3 reads TGTGCCAGCAGCTTAGGGCAGGGTGGGCCCCAGCATTTT. This gives the protein CASSLGQGGPQHF.

The J gene is TRBJ2-7, the V gene TRBV6-6, with TRBD2 identical over 10 bases. V shed 5 bases, J shed 3 bases, and the junction held 10 bases outside the gene matches. The CDR3 runs to 16 residues. The germline V gene encodes CDR1 MNHNY and CDR2 SVGAGI (reference sequence). Written as DNA, the CDR3 is TGTGCCAGCAGTACACCGCTAGCGGGAGAGCACTACGAGCAGTACTTC. This sequence encodes CASSTPLAGEHYEQYF.

V gene TRBV28 combines with J gene TRBJ2-7; maybe TRBD1 (5 bases). CDR3 length: 15 residues. Germline V lookup: CDR1 MDHEN, CDR2 SYDVKM. Trimming left V 6 bases short and J 4 bases short, with 19 bases between. For the CDR3, the DNA is TGTGCCAGCAGCTCTGACAGAGTAGAGGCTTACGAGCAGTACTTC. Residues: CASSSDRVEAYEQYF.

J is TRBJ2-3 and V is TRBV5-6; the match to TRBD1 covers 7 bases. The CDR3 totals 13 residues. CDR1 and CDR2 from the germline V gene are SGHDT and YYEEEE. Trimming at V came to 4 bases and at J to 2 bases, leaving 1 base not matched to a gene. This chain's CDR3 is CASSDRDTDTQYF. DNA of the CDR3: TGTGCCAGCAGCGACAGGGACACAGATACGCAGTATTTT.

The V and J genes are TRBV9 and TRBJ2-2; 9 nucleotides line up with TRBD1. Germline V gives CDR1 SGDLS, CDR2 YYNGEE. The CDR3 totals 14 residues. The trim removed 3 bases at V and 7 bases at J, leaving 4 bases unmatched. The CDR3 region is CASSANRGLGELFF. The CDR3 DNA follows: TGTGCCAGCAGCGCGAACAGGGGGCTCGGGGAGCTGTTTTTT. The variable domain in full, completed from reference TRBV9 and TRBJ2-2, reads DSGVTQTPKHLITATGQRVTLRCSPRSGDLSVYWYQQSLDQGLQFLIQYYNGEERAKGNILERFSAQQFPDLHSELNLSSLELGDSALYFCASSANRGLGELFFGEGSRLTVL.

This sequence joins TRBV7-2 and TRBJ2-7, with 7 positions matching TRBD1. This CDR3 has 14 residues. The junction had 8 bases not matched to a gene; V was cut back by 5 bases and J by 4 bases. Germline CDR1 is SGHTA and CDR2 is FQGNSA. The CDR3 here is CASSARQGSYEQYF. The DNA for the CDR3 is TGTGCCAGCAGCGCGCGACAGGGTTCGTACGAGCAGTACTTC.

The chain uses TRBV4-1 and TRBJ2-3; 8 bases match TRBD2. The CDR3 has 14 amino acids. The germline V gene encodes CDR1 MGHRA and CDR2 YSYEKL. V shed 4 bases, J shed 1 base, and the junction held 1 base outside the gene matches. The CDR3 is CASSPRGGTDTQYF. CDR3 in DNA: TGCGCCAGCAGCCCGCGGGGGGGCACAGATACGCAGTATTTT.

This chain connects TRBV28 to TRBJ2-1, with 7 bases fitting TRBD2. The CDR3 is 14 amino acids. The germline gives CDR1 MDHEN, CDR2 SYDVKM. V lost 6 bases and J lost 8; bases outside the gene matches: 10. The CDR3 is CASSLGGSFHEQFF. CDR3 nucleotides: TGTGCCAGCAGCCTCGGCGGGAGTTTCCATGAGCAGTTCTTC.

The gene calls are TRBV7-2 and TRBJ2-1, with 7 bases matching TRBD1. J lost 1 base, V lost 3 bases, and 3 bases had no gene match. Germline V gives CDR1 SGHTA, CDR2 FQGNSA. The CDR3 loop spans 15 amino acids. The CDR3 protein is CASSLSRGSYNEQFF. The CDR3 DNA reads as TGTGCCAGCAGCTTGAGCAGGGGGTCCTACAATGAGCAGTTCTTC. Combining the CDR3 with reference TRBV7-2 and TRBJ2-1 gives the whole variable domain GAGVSQSPSNKVTEKGKDVELRCDPISGHTALYWYRQSLGQGLEFLIYFQGNSAPDKSGLPSDRFSAERTGGSVSTLTIQRTQQEDSAVYLCASSLSRGSYNEQFFGPGTRLTVL.

The chain has TRBV14 and TRBJ2-7; 9 nucleotides match TRBD1. J lost 4 bases, V lost 6 bases, and 7 bases had no gene match. Germline values: CDR1 SGHDN, CDR2 FVKESK. The CDR3 sequence is 14 residues long. For the CDR3, the DNA is TGTGCCAGCAGTCCGGGGGGACAGGGTTACGAGCAGTACTTC. Translated: CASSPGGQGYEQYF.

This clone was seen a single time. The rearrangement links TRBV23-1 to TRBJ2-5; 8 bases line up with TRBD1. TRBV23-1 is flagged as an ORF with uncertain function. V was pared by 0 bases and J by 5 bases, with 8 bases of the junction left unmatched. This CDR3 has 16 amino acids. This chain's CDR3 is CASSQSKGTGGETQYF. In nucleotides, the CDR3 is TGCGCCAGCAGTCAATCAAAAGGGACAGGAGGTGAGACCCAGTACTTC.

The sample holds a few counts of this clone. V and J are TRBV5-4 and TRBJ1-4; D may be TRBD1 (5 bases). The CDR3 contains 15 residues. Deletions cut 5 bases from V and 5 bases from J, with 16 bases between. Germline lookup yields CDR1 SGHNT and CDR2 YYREEE (reference sequence). The CDR3 DNA follows: TGTGCCAGCAGACCGGGGGGTTCTCAAAATGAAAAACTGTTTTTT. Translating it yields CASRPGGSQNEKLFF.

This sequence joins TRBV7-2 and TRBJ2-5; 7 bases align to TRBD2. Germline values: CDR1 SGHTA, CDR2 FQGNSA. The CDR3 runs 15 residues. V shed 1 base and J 5 bases; nucleotides not matched to a gene: 7. The CDR3 loop is CASSLGWGGMETQYF. The DNA for the CDR3 is TGTGCCAGCAGCTTAGGTTGGGGGGGGATGGAGACCCAGTACTTC.